In this sample, the clone carrying this T cell receptor (beta chain) turned up once. Its antigen is not known. Given a much more abundant clone one base away, this may be a read error. Constant-region reverse primers amplified full-length variable regions, followed by semi-nested Nested Universal Primer A PCR. TCRdb independently ran MiXCR on the 5' RACE reads; one entry per CDR3 protein. Of 50,000 to 60,000 distinct CDR3 sequences in the sample, more than 20% were seen once. Tregs were sorted as CD4+CD25+CD127-/low cells. The CDR3 runs 14 residues. Germline V gene lookup returns CDR1 SNHLY and CDR2 FYNNEI. V was clipped by 4 bases and J by 3 bases, with 13 bases between them. The study's findings and limits: Whole repertoires were not studied in the larger cohort, only one V-J beta rearrangement.

The receptor was derived from a female donor with breast cancer. J is TRBJ2-7 and V is TRBV2; no clear D gene. The sequenced sample consisted of tumor-infiltrating Tregs sorted from the breast tumor. The CDR3 reads CASSAFVTSYEQYF. DNA for the CDR3: TGTGCCAGCAGTGCATTTGTGACAAGCTACGAGCAGTACTTC.